The 9 T cell receptor beta chains in this list originate from one sample, sequenced in a study of T-cell reconstitution after alpha-beta-depleted transplantation in children. TCRbeta library construction was performed incorporating unique molecular identifiers. One entry per CDR3 protein, called by TCRdb with MiXCR from the PCR reads. The sample lists roughly 590,000 distinct CDR3 sequences; around a sixth were seen once. The specimen comprised PBMCs from the stem cell graft donor, sampled from the stem cell graft. These receptor sequences come from a human donor who donated a stem cell graft to a child with acute myeloid leukemia.

This clonotype was observed at least ten times. The chain employs TRBV24-1 and TRBJ1-2, with 7 bases matching TRBD1. The CDR3 is 16 residues long. The germline V gene encodes CDR1 KGHDR and CDR2 SFDVKD. V gave up 2 bases and J gave up 3 bases; unmatched junction bases: 8. This chain's CDR3 is CATSDSAFTGDYGYTF. CDR3 in DNA: TGTGCCACCAGTGATTCGGCGTTTACAGGGGACTATGGCTACACCTTC.

Worth noting for this clonotype: A single base separates this from a much larger clone, so it may be a read error. The rearrangement links TRBV5-3 to TRBJ2-7; 9 nucleotides align to TRBD1. TRBV5-3 carries the ORF label, with uncertain function. The CDR3 length is 14 residues. J lost 3 bases, V lost 8 bases, and 9 bases had no gene match. The DNA of the CDR3 is TGTGCCAGGAGCCCCACGGACAGGGGCTACGAGCAGTACGTC. Amino acid sequence: CARSPTDRGYEQYV.

The chain combines TRBV29-1 with TRBJ2-3; 7 positions agree with TRBD1. Trimming took 4 bases from V and 2 from J; bases not matched to a gene: 12. The CDR3 covers 16 residues. Germline V lookup: CDR1 SQVTM, CDR2 ANQGSEA. The CDR3 region has the DNA TGCAGCGTTGGCAATCCTTCAACAGGGGACACAGATACGCAGTATTTT. Its protein is CSVGNPSTGDTDTQYF.

This clonotype was detected only a few times. V usage is TRBV10-3 and J usage is TRBJ2-3; weak D call: TRBD2 (6 bases). CDR3 length: 17 residues. From germline, CDR1 is ENHRY and CDR2 SYGVKD. V dropped 2 bases and J dropped 4 bases, with 19 bases sitting between them. This chain's CDR3 is CAISEPRAGGEPDTQYF. Here the CDR3 DNA reads TGTGCCATCAGTGAGCCTCGAGCCGGCGGGGAACCAGATACGCAGTATTTT.

This chain joins TRBV5-1 and TRBJ2-3; D gene ambiguous. Germline CDR1 and CDR2: SGHRS and YFSETQ. Trimming took off 0 bases at V and 0 bases at J, with 5 bases between the two ends. The CDR3 has 14 residues. The CDR3 region has the DNA TGCGCCAGCAGCTTGGAGCCTAGCACAGATACGCAGTATTTT. Its protein is CASSLEPSTDTQYF. The full variable domain, in which reference TRBV5-1 and TRBJ2-3 provide the parts outside the CDR3, is KAGVTQTPRYLIKTRGQQVTLSCSPISGHRSVSWYQQTPGQGLQFLFEYFSETQRNKGNFPGRFSGRQFSNSRSEMNVSTLELGDSALYLCASSLEPSTDTQYFGPGTRLTVL.

At least ten counts were recorded for this clonotype. The V gene is TRBV20-1, the J gene TRBJ1-1; D is uncertain. V was cut by 0 bases and J by 10 bases, with 6 bases left in between. This CDR3 is built from 10 residues. CDR1 is DFQATT, CDR2 SNEGSKA, per germline (reference sequence). CDR3 amino acids: CSARDSGAFF. The DNA for the CDR3 is TGCAGTGCTAGAGATTCGGGAGCTTTCTTT.

This clonotype was picked up a small number of times. The chain couples TRBV4-3 to TRBJ2-5, with unresolved D. Germline values: CDR1 LGHNA, CDR2 YSLEER. There are 15 residues in the CDR3. V was cut by 0 bases and J by 5 bases, with 13 bases left in between. CDR3 in amino acids: CASSQDLGTGETQYF. DNA for the CDR3: TGCGCCAGCAGCCAAGATCTGGGTACCGGGGAGACCCAGTACTTC.

This clonotype was detected a few times. The chain couples TRBV20-1 to TRBJ2-5; TRBD2 matches 10 bases. Germline V lookup: CDR1 DFQATT, CDR2 SNEGSKA (reference sequence). V dropped 0 bases and J dropped 6; count of bases not matched to a gene: 13. This CDR3 region has 17 residues. Here the CDR3 DNA reads TGCAGTGCTAGAGATTACCAGCGGGGGGGCTTAAGCAAGACCCAGTACTTC. Translation gives CSARDYQRGGLSKTQYF.

Many counts were recorded for this clonotype. CDR3: CASSLQGFGEQYV. For the CDR3, the DNA is TGTGCCAGCAGCTTACAGGGGTTCGGAGAGCAGTACGTC. V and J are TRBV7-9 and TRBJ2-7, with D possibly TRBD1 on 6 matching bases. The CDR3 sequence is 13 residues long. Germline-derived CDR1 and CDR2 are SEHNR and FQNEAQ (reference sequence). The V and J ends lost 2 bases and 7 bases respectively, with 12 bases between them.